Following are 27 T cell receptor beta chains from one sample sequenced in a study of blood T cell repertoires in COVID-19. TCRdb's table, derived via immunoSEQ multiplex PCR, lists solely in-frame clones and lacks some. Among approximately 300,000 clones, roughly 87% were seen once, and the ten largest hold around 2.2%. Sample: peripheral blood. Receptor source: a woman aged 50 to 65 who had recovered from COVID-19.

This rearrangement joins TRBV6-5 to TRBJ1-1; D not resolved. CDR3 length equals 13 residues. Germline V lookup: CDR1 MNHEY, CDR2 SVGAGI. V shed 2 bases and J shed 2 bases, with 6 bases lying between them. The CDR3 sequence: CASSYHLNTEAFF. The CDR3 bases are TGTGCCAGCAGTTACCACCTAAACACTGAAGCTTTCTTT.

The chain is built from TRBV4-2 and TRBJ1-5; TRBD1 agrees at 8 bases. CDR1 and CDR2 (germline): LGHNA, YNFKEQ. This CDR3 is 16 amino acids long. V lost 0 bases and J lost 7; bases outside the gene matches: 8. The CDR3: CASSQEDGQGGQPQHF. The CDR3 coding sequence is TGTGCCAGCAGCCAAGAGGATGGACAGGGCGGGCAGCCCCAGCATTTT.

The chain combines TRBV10-3 with TRBJ2-6, with 7 bases aligning to TRBD1. J gave up 0 bases and V 3 bases, and 5 bases lay outside the gene matches. This CDR3 region has 17 residues. Looked up from germline, CDR1 is ENHRY and CDR2 is SYGVKD. CDR3 in DNA: TGTGCCATCAGTGACGCGACAGGGCCCTCTGGGGCCAACGTCCTGACTTTC. This gives the protein CAISDATGPSGANVLTF.

This rearrangement joins TRBV7-2 to TRBJ2-7; D unresolved. V was clipped by 6 bases and J by 2 bases, with 17 bases between them. The CDR3 sequence is 15 residues long. Germline V gene data show CDR1 as SGHTA and CDR2 as FQGNSA. DNA for the CDR3: TGTGCCAGCAGTTCCATTCCCTCTAATACCTACGAGCAGTACTTC. Protein: CASSSIPSNTYEQYF.

The rearrangement joins TRBV5-4 to TRBJ2-2; 11 bases are a match to TRBD1. This CDR3 spans 14 amino acids. V dropped 4 bases and J dropped 6; count of bases not matched to a gene: 2. Germline CDR1 SGHNT, CDR2 YYREEE (reference sequence). The CDR3: CASSAGQGAGELFF. The CDR3 bases are TGTGCCAGCAGCGCGGGACAGGGGGCCGGGGAGCTGTTTTTT.

This chain uses TRBV7-2 with TRBJ1-1; D remains unclear. This CDR3 contains 17 residues. Germline loops: CDR1 SGHTA, CDR2 FQGNSA. V dropped 4 bases and J dropped 1 base, with 19 bases sitting between them. In nucleotides, the CDR3 is TGTGCCAGCAGCTCCGGAGCGGGTCCGATACAGAACACTGAAGCTTTCTTT. It codes for CASSSGAGPIQNTEAFF.

V usage is TRBV11-2 and J usage is TRBJ1-2; 10 bases are a match to TRBD1. V dropped 5 bases and J dropped 5; count of bases not matched to a gene: 14. There are 17 residues in the CDR3. Germline V gene sequence: CDR1 SGHAT, CDR2 FQNNGV. CDR3 loop: CASSPTLPTGGAYGYTF. DNA for the CDR3: TGTGCCAGCAGCCCCACACTTCCGACAGGGGGCGCTTATGGCTACACCTTC.

The V gene is TRBV9, the J gene TRBJ2-2; possibly TRBD1 for D (5 bases). Trimming shortened V by 4 bases and J by 1 base, and 14 bases separated the two germline ends. Per the germline V gene, CDR1 is SGDLS and CDR2 is YYNGEE. The length of the CDR3 is 16 residues. The CDR3: CASSPWARGNTGELFF. In DNA, the CDR3 is TGTGCCAGCAGCCCCTGGGCTAGGGGGAACACCGGGGAGCTGTTTTTT.

The chain uses TRBV6-5 and TRBJ1-5; tentatively, D is TRBD1 (6 bases). CDR3 length: 14 amino acids. Germline lookup yields CDR1 MNHEY and CDR2 SVGAGI. With 4 bases removed from V and 3 bases from J, the gap between germline ends came to 10 bases. CDR3: CASSFQGPNQPQHF. The CDR3 coding sequence is TGTGCCAGCAGTTTCCAGGGGCCCAATCAGCCCCAGCATTTT.

V usage is TRBV2 and J usage is TRBJ1-4; D is unclear. V was cut by 2 bases and J by 7 bases, with 11 bases left in between. The germline gives CDR1 SNHLY, CDR2 FYNNEI. The CDR3 covers 14 residues. In DNA form, the CDR3 reads TGTGCCAGCAGTGAACCCTTAGGGAGTGAAAAACTGTTTTTT. It codes for CASSEPLGSEKLFF.

In this sample, this clone turned up once. One junction end disagrees with the germline gene, perhaps due to a read error. The chain employs TRBV19 and TRBJ2-6; D not resolved. The CDR3 sequence is 15 residues long. Germline V CDR1 and CDR2: LNHDA, SQIVND (reference sequence). In nucleotides, the CDR3 is TGTGCCAGTGGTATCAGGTTCTCTGGGGCCAACGTCCTGACTTTC. Its translation: CASGIRFSGANVLTF.

This chain joins TRBV2 and TRBJ1-2, with TRBD1 as a possible D gene (6 bases). CDR3 length equals 12 residues. V was pared by 8 bases and J by 5 bases, with 12 bases between. The germline V gene has CDR1 SNHLY and CDR2 FYNNEI. The CDR3 spells CASRTDNYGYTF. For the CDR3, the DNA is TGTGCCAGCCGGACAGACAATTATGGCTACACCTTC.

V gene TRBV25-1 combines with J gene TRBJ1-2; D uncertain. The V gene lost 5 bases and the J gene lost 4 bases, with 17 bases spanning the gap. The germline V gene encodes CDR1 MGHDK and CDR2 SYGVNS. This CDR3 is 15 amino acids long. CDR3 region: CASSFSGVSRYGYTF. CDR3 sequence (DNA): TGTGCCAGCAGTTTTTCCGGGGTTAGCCGCTATGGCTACACCTTC.

The chain carries TRBV2 and TRBJ1-5; 8 bases fit TRBD1. Germline V gene lookup returns CDR1 SNHLY and CDR2 FYNNEI. The CDR3 covers 13 residues. V lost 7 bases to trimming and J lost 3 bases; unmatched junction nucleotides: 2. The CDR3 nucleotides read TGTGCCAGCAACAGGGGGTCCAATCAGCCCCAGCATTTT. Translation: CASNRGSNQPQHF.

This chain connects TRBV28 to TRBJ1-5; D uncertain. Trimming stripped 7 bases from V and 9 bases from J, with 19 bases between. The CDR3 length is 14 residues. Germline loops: CDR1 MDHEN, CDR2 SYDVKM. CDR3 sequence reads: CASTRAALISPQHF. Written as DNA, the CDR3 is TGTGCCAGCACGCGGGCAGCCCTAATATCGCCCCAGCATTTT.

V is TRBV30 and J is TRBJ1-3; 9 positions agree with TRBD1. CDR3 length equals 16 residues. Germline V gene data show CDR1 as GTSNPN and CDR2 as SVGIG (reference sequence). V was pared by 3 bases and J by 0 bases, with 6 bases of the junction left unmatched. DNA of the CDR3: TGTGCCTGGAGGGGACAGGGCGGCCACTCTGGAAACACCATATATTTT. It encodes CAWRGQGGHSGNTIYF. Together with reference TRBV30 and TRBJ1-3, the CDR3 gives the full variable domain: SQTIHQWPATLVQPVGSPLSLECTVEGTSNPNLYWYRQAAGRGLQLLFYSVGIGQISSEVPQNLSASRPQDRQFILSSKKLLLSDSGFYLCAWRGQGGHSGNTIYFGEGSWLTVV.

The chain is built from TRBV7-6 and TRBJ1-3; D is ambiguous. The CDR3 consists of 14 residues. Germline CDR1 reads SGHVS; CDR2 reads FNYEAQ. Trimming took off 2 bases at V and 5 bases at J, with 10 bases between the two ends. The CDR3 region has the DNA TGTGCCAGCAGCTTATCCTCAGGCCGAAACACCATATATTTT. This codes for CASSLSSGRNTIYF. The full variable domain, completed using reference TRBV7-6 and TRBJ1-3, is GAGVSQSPRYKVTKRGQDVALRCDPISGHVSLYWYRQALGQGPEFLTYFNYEAQQDKSGLPNDRFSAERPEGSISTLTIQRTEQRDSAMYRCASSLSSGRNTIYFGEGSWLTVV.

The V and J genes are TRBV29-1 and TRBJ1-5; 9 nucleotides match TRBD1. The ends lost 7 bases at V and 6 bases at J; junction bases unmatched: 7. Germline loops: CDR1 SQVTM, CDR2 ANQGSEA. This CDR3 has 13 amino acids. The CDR3 loop is CSAGQGLRQPQHF. The CDR3 DNA follows: TGCAGCGCGGGACAGGGTTTACGTCAGCCCCAGCATTTT. Drawing the rest from reference TRBV29-1 and TRBJ1-5, the complete variable domain is SAVISQKPSRDICQRGTSLTIQCQVDSQVTMMFWYRQQPGQSLTLIATANQGSEATYESGFVIDKFPISRPNLTFSTLTVSNMSPEDSSIYLCSAGQGLRQPQHFGDGTRLSIL.

J is TRBJ2-7 and V is TRBV27, with 7 bases matching TRBD2. Trimming took 1 base from V and 0 from J; bases not matched to a gene: 6. This CDR3 contains 16 residues. Germline V gene data show CDR1 as MNHEY and CDR2 as SMNVEV (reference sequence). CDR3: CASSLLSGVSSYEQYF. Written as DNA, the CDR3 is TGTGCCAGCAGTTTATTAAGCGGGGTCAGCTCCTACGAGCAGTACTTC.

This clone turned up a few times. This chain connects TRBV4-3 to TRBJ2-3; TRBD2 matches at 7 bases. This CDR3 is 18 amino acids long. V gave up 0 bases and J gave up 6 bases; unmatched junction bases: 15. Germline V lookup: CDR1 LGHNA, CDR2 YSLEER. As DNA, the CDR3 is TGCGCCAGCAGCCAAGAGGTGATGCGGGAGTTGAGTCTGGATACGCAGTATTTT. Its protein is CASSQEVMRELSLDTQYF.

The chain carries TRBV29-1 and TRBJ2-1; TRBD2 might be the D (5 bases). Germline CDR1 reads SQVTM; CDR2 reads ANQGSEA. The CDR3 has 13 residues. The V end was cut by 7 bases, the J end by 9 bases, with 19 bases between. The CDR3 sequence is CSARDRRSLEQFF. For the CDR3, the DNA is TGCAGCGCCCGGGATCGACGATCACTTGAGCAGTTCTTC.

The V call is TRBV2, the J call TRBJ1-2; no clear D. The V end was cut by 2 bases, the J end by 2 bases, with 12 bases between. CDR3 size: 15 residues. CDR1 is SNHLY and CDR2 is FYNNEI in the germline V gene. CDR3 residues: CASSESFAGNYGYTF. The CDR3 nucleotides read TGTGCCAGCAGTGAATCTTTTGCAGGAAACTATGGCTACACCTTC. Combining the CDR3 with reference TRBV2 and TRBJ1-2 gives the whole variable domain EPEVTQTPSHQVTQMGQEVILRCVPISNHLYFYWYRQILGQKVEFLVSFYNNEISEKSEIFDDQFSVERPDGSNFTLKIRSTKLEDSAMYFCASSESFAGNYGYTFGSGTRLTVV.

This clone was counted a single time. The V and J genes are TRBV30 and TRBJ2-2; D remains unclear. The CDR3 has 11 residues. Germline assignment: CDR1 GTSNPN and CDR2 SVGIG (reference sequence). Trimming cost V 7 bases and J 6 bases, with 9 bases left between them. The CDR3 loop reads CASDFSGELFF. In DNA form, the CDR3 reads TGTGCCTCAGATTTTTCCGGGGAGCTGTTTTTT.

With regard to this clone: The sample carries other DNA sequences with the same CDR3. The V gene is TRBV7-2, the J gene TRBJ2-3; 8 bases are shared with TRBD2. CDR1 and CDR2 (germline): SGHTA, FQGNSA. Losses at the gene ends were 3 bases for V and 0 bases for J; bases not matched to a gene: 2. This CDR3 has 15 amino acids. This chain's CDR3 is CASSLLAGSTDTQYF. The CDR3 DNA is TGTGCCAGCAGCTTGCTAGCGGGCAGCACAGATACGCAGTATTTT.

CDR3 in amino acids: CASSLWGNTEAFF. The DNA of the CDR3 is TGTGCCAGCAGCCTGTGGGGCAACACTGAAGCTTTCTTT. The J gene is TRBJ1-1, the V gene TRBV14; D is possibly TRBD1 (5 bases). The germline V and J ends were trimmed by 4 bases and 2 bases, with 8 bases remaining between them. The CDR3 runs 13 residues. The germline V gene encodes CDR1 SGHDN and CDR2 FVKESK.

The chain has TRBV19 and TRBJ1-2; D might be TRBD1 (5 bases). V was cut by 8 bases and J by 3 bases, with 19 bases left in between. Germline-derived CDR1 and CDR2 are LNHDA and SQIVND (reference sequence). This CDR3 is 15 amino acids long. The CDR3 sequence is CASLNLQGPYYGYTF. CDR3 DNA: TGTGCCAGTCTGAATTTGCAGGGTCCCTACTATGGCTACACCTTC.

This clone was observed a handful of times. Written as DNA, the CDR3 is TGCAGCGTGACGGGACAGGCGAACACCGGGGAGCTGTTTTTT. It codes for CSVTGQANTGELFF. The rearrangement links TRBV29-1 to TRBJ2-2; TRBD1 matches at 8 bases. With V trimmed by 6 bases and J by 0 bases, 3 bases remained unmatched. This CDR3 region has 14 residues. Germline V gene data show CDR1 as SQVTM and CDR2 as ANQGSEA.